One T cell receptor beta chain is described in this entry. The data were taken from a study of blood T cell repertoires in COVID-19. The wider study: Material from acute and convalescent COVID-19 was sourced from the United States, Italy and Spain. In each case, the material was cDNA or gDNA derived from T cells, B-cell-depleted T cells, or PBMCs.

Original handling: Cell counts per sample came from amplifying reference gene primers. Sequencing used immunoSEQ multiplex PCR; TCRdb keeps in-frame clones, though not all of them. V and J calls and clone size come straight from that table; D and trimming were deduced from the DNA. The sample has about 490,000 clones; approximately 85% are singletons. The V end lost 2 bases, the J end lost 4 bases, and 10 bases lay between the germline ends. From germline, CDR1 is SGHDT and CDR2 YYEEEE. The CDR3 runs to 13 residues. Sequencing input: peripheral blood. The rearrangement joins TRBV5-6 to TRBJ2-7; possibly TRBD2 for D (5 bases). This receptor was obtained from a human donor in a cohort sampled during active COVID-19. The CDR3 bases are TGTGCCAGCAGCTTCGGGATACCTTACGAGCAGTACTTC. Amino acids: CASSFGIPYEQYF.